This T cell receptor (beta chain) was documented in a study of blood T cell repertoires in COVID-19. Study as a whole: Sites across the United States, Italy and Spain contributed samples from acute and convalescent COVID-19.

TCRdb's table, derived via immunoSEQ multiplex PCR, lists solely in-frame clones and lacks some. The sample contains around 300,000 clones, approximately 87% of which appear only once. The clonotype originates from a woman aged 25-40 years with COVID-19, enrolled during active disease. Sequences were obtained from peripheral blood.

The CDR3 protein is CASSLPFDRGGENEKLFF. The CDR3 DNA follows: TGTGCCAGCAGCTTGCCATTCGACAGGGGAGGAGAGAATGAAAAACTGTTTTTT. The chain links TRBV7-8 to TRBJ1-4; 8 nucleotides agree with TRBD1. Germline V gene lookup returns CDR1 SGHVS and CDR2 FQNEAQ. The CDR3 is 18 residues long. The V and J ends lost 3 bases and 5 bases, in that order; junction bases with no gene match: 14. Full variable domain (remainder filled in from reference TRBV7-8 and TRBJ1-4): GAGVSQSPRYKVAKRGQDVALRCDPISGHVSLFWYQQALGQGPEFLTYFQNEAQLDKSGLPSDRFFAERPEGSVSTLKIQRTQQEDSAVYLCASSLPFDRGGENEKLFFGSGTQLSVL.